The T cell receptor beta chain described here comes from a study of CD8+ T cells in alopecia areata. Whole-study findings and limits: Scalp clonality, together with expanded CD8+ clones among the top 100, fell significantly with tofacitinib. Having just one nonresponder leaves the connection between baseline CD8+ expansion and response unresolved.

Treatment in this sample: oral pan-JAK inhibitor, 5-10 mg twice daily. cDNA prepared by RNA extraction and subsequent reverse transcription served as the template for sequencing. Data came from immunoSEQ multiplex PCR; TCRdb stores just in-frame clones and leaves some out. The sample gives roughly 92,000 clones, 70% to 80% of which show up once; around a sixth is in the top ten. This clone was seen many times. The antigen is unknown. Germline V CDR1 and CDR2: SGHTA, FQGNSA. V gave up 1 base and J gave up 9 bases; unmatched junction bases: 8. This CDR3 is built from 15 residues. Sample: CD8+ T cells sorted from blood, taken around week 46, from a patient treated with tofacitinib. The chain employs TRBV7-2 and TRBJ2-1; 8 positions match TRBD1. The receptor's source is a human donor with alopecia areata. The CDR3: CASSLEVPGGGEQFF. The CDR3 DNA reads as TGTGCCAGCAGCTTAGAGGTGCCAGGGGGCGGTGAGCAGTTCTTC. The variable domain in full, with the rest retrieved from reference TRBV7-2 and TRBJ2-1, is GAGVSQSPSNKVTEKGKDVELRCDPISGHTALYWYRQSLGQGLEFLIYFQGNSAPDKSGLPSDRFSAERTGGSVSTLTIQRTQQEDSAVYLCASSLEVPGGGEQFFGPGTRLTVL.